Included here is one T cell receptor (beta chain) sequence, with context. This sample stems from a study of blood T cell repertoires in COVID-19. The CDR3 contains 16 residues. V shed 0 bases and J 5 bases; nucleotides not matched to a gene: 4. CDR1 and CDR2 (germline): SGHDT, YYEEEE. Study processing details: Quantification of nucleated cells was approximated via reference gene primer amplification. Using immunoSEQ multiplex PCR, the repertoire was profiled, and TCRdb retains in-frame clones only, with some absent. Clone size and the V and J calls come from that table; the DNA yielded D and trimming. The sample lists around 230,000 clones, more than 75% occurring once.

The sample consisted of peripheral blood. The origin of this receptor is a man between 50 and 59 years old with COVID-19, enrolled during active disease. This rearrangement joins TRBV5-6 to TRBJ1-5; 11 bases align to TRBD1. The CDR3 DNA sequence: TGTGCCAGCAGCTTGGGGACAGGGGGCTCGCATCAGCCCCAGCATTTT. Its translation: CASSLGTGGSHQPQHF.